These T cell receptor beta chains were read from a single sample in a study of blood T cell repertoires in COVID-19. Libraries were prepared by immunoSEQ multiplex PCR; TCRdb keeps only in-frame clonotypes and omits some of them. The sample includes 150,000 to 200,000 clones, under 90% of them seen just once. Input material: peripheral blood. The origin of the receptors is a middle-aged man with acute or convalescent COVID-19. Each CDR3 is given with its conserved first and last residue. The D gene is left open where the match is weak. The size entry is marked missing in some rows and otherwise reads once, few, many or a size class.

clone size	V gene	J gene	D gene	CDR3 protein	CDR3 DNA
.	TRBV5-1	TRBJ2-3	.	CASSLAESGLGVNTQYF	TGCGCCAGCAGCTTGGCCGAGTCGGGGTTGGGTGTGAATACGCAGTATTTT
once	TRBV6-2/TRBV6-3	TRBJ1-6	.	CASSYSSGSGYNSPLHF	TGTGCCAGCAGTTACTCCTCCGGCAGCGGCTATAATTCACCCCTCCACTTT
.	TRBV3-1/TRBV3-2	TRBJ1-1	.	CASSQYSGIRNTEAFF	TGTGCCAGCAGCCAATATTCAGGGATACGGAACACTGAAGCTTTCTTT
.	TRBV6-4	TRBJ1-4	TRBD1	CASRQHDRGRTNEKLFF	TGTGCCAGCAGGCAACACGACAGGGGCCGAACTAATGAAAAACTGTTTTTT
.	TRBV18	TRBJ1-2	.	CASSPAGHSTYGYTF	TGTGCCAGTTCCCCAGCCGGTCACAGTACCTATGGCTACACCTTC
once	TRBV3-1/TRBV3-2	TRBJ2-3	TRBD2	CASSRLAGGIADTQYF	TGTGCCAGCAGCCGGCTAGCGGGGGGCATCGCAGATACGCAGTATTTT
.	TRBV7-9	TRBJ2-2	.	CASSSGANTGELFF	TGTGCCAGCAGCTCAGGGGCGAACACCGGGGAGCTGTTTTTT
.	TRBV5-6	TRBJ2-2	TRBD1	CASSSRDRNPTGELFF	TGTGCCAGCAGTTCCCGGGACAGGAACCCCACCGGGGAGCTGTTTTTT
.	TRBV5-4	TRBJ1-1	.	CASSLVGLRRGTEAFF	TGTGCCAGCAGCTTGGTCGGTTTGAGGAGGGGCACTGAAGCTTTCTTT
.	TRBV5-4	TRBJ1-1	TRBD1	CASSQQGARPEAFF	TGTGCCAGCAGCCAACAGGGGGCCCGTCCTGAAGCTTTCTTT
.	TRBV7-6	TRBJ2-2	.	CASSLVPGDWTGELFF	TGTGCCAGCAGCTTAGTACCAGGGGATTGGACCGGGGAGCTGTTTTTT
.	TRBV28	TRBJ1-1	.	CARTADTEAFF	TGTGCCAGGACCGCGGACACTGAAGCTTTCTTT
.	TRBV9	TRBJ1-3	.	CASSVEGRAIHSGNTIYF	TGTGCCAGCAGCGTAGAAGGCAGGGCGATCCACTCTGGAAACACCATATATTTT
.	TRBV7-2	TRBJ2-5	TRBD1	CASSLTGVKETQYF	TGTGCCAGCAGCTTGACAGGGGTGAAAGAGACCCAGTACTTC
.	TRBV3-1/TRBV3-2	TRBJ1-1	.	CASSQGIRGGETEAFF	TGTGCCAGCAGCCAAGGAATCAGGGGAGGGGAGACTGAAGCTTTCTTT
.	TRBV19	TRBJ1-1	TRBD1	CASSKRQGNTEAFF	TGTGCCAGTAGTAAGCGACAGGGGAACACTGAAGCTTTCTTT
.	TRBV10-1	TRBJ2-3	TRBD2	CASSESRVGLAGGNTQYF	TGCGCCAGCAGTGAGTCGAGAGTTGGGCTAGCGGGGGGTAATACGCAGTATTTT
.	TRBV5-5	TRBJ2-5	TRBD2	CASSLASGGGTETQYF	TGTGCCAGCAGCTTGGCTAGCGGGGGGGGTACGGAGACCCAGTACTTC
once	TRBV7-2	TRBJ2-3	TRBD2	CASSLTLAGGRTDTQYF	TGTGCCAGCAGCTTAACTTTGGCGGGGGGGCGAACAGATACGCAGTATTTT
.	TRBV15	TRBJ1-2	TRBD1	CATSKRGQGGYGYTF	TGTGCCACCAGCAAACGAGGACAGGGCGGCTATGGCTACACCTTC
.	TRBV6-5	TRBJ1-1	.	CASSYRTRGHTEAFF	TGTGCCAGCAGTTACCGGACCAGGGGACACACTGAAGCTTTCTTT
.	TRBV6-6	TRBJ1-2	TRBD1	CASSYSGEDRGGYTF	TGTGCCAGCAGTTACTCGGGGGAGGACAGGGGTGGCTACACCTTC
.	TRBV7-9	TRBJ1-1	TRBD1	CASSTGDRAFVF	TGTGCCAGTTCGACAGGGGACAGAGCTTTCGTATTT
.	TRBV12-3/TRBV12-4	TRBJ2-5	.	CASSRLYQETQYF	TGTGCCAGCAGTCGTTTGTACCAAGAGACCCAGTACTTC
.	TRBV28	TRBJ1-2	.	CASSPPLGGYTF	TGTGCCAGCAGTCCCCCACTTGGTGGCTACACCTTC
.	TRBV30	TRBJ2-3	.	CAWSNSGTDTQYF	TGTGCCTGGAGTAACAGTGGGACAGATACGCAGTATTTT
few	TRBV7-9	TRBJ2-3	TRBD2	CASSFTRDYDNTQYF	TGTGCCAGCAGCTTTACCCGGGACTACGACAATACGCAGTATTTT
.	TRBV10-2	TRBJ2-3	TRBD2	CASSPRGSGGADTQYF	TGCGCCAGCAGTCCCAGGGGAAGCGGGGGGGCAGATACGCAGTATTTT
.	TRBV6-1	TRBJ2-7	TRBD2	CASSEAVGGLFLGEQYF	TGTGCCAGCAGTGAAGCGGTCGGGGGACTATTTTTAGGGGAGCAGTACTTC
.	TRBV2	TRBJ2-7	TRBD1	CASSEATGLEQYF	TGTGCCAGCAGTGAGGCGACAGGGCTCGAGCAGTACTTC
.	TRBV7-7	TRBJ2-1	.	CASSLGGGGNEQFF	TGTGCTAGCAGCTTAGGAGGGGGTGGGAATGAGCAGTTCTTC
.	TRBV2	TRBJ2-5	.	CASSSVVQETQYF	TGTGCCAGCAGTTCAGTCGTTCAAGAGACCCAGTACTTC
.	TRBV6-2/TRBV6-3	TRBJ2-7	TRBD1	CASSLVGTGAYEQYF	TGTGCCAGCAGTTTGGTCGGGACAGGAGCCTACGAGCAGTACTTC
.	TRBV27	TRBJ1-5	.	CASSFLNQPQHF	TGTGCCAGCAGTTTCCTAAATCAGCCCCAGCATTTT
.	TRBV27	TRBJ1-2	.	CASSLDTTNYGYTF	TGTGCCAGCAGTCTGGACACAACTAACTATGGCTACACCTTC
.	TRBV11-1	TRBJ2-5	.	CASSSPEAKETQYF	TGTGCCAGCAGCTCCCCGGAGGCGAAAGAGACCCAGTACTTC
.	TRBV7-9	TRBJ1-5	.	CASSSQGGQPQHF	TGTGCCAGCAGCTCACAGGGCGGGCAGCCCCAGCATTTT
.	TRBV5-4	TRBJ1-3	TRBD1	CASSIDRGPNSGNTIYF	TGTGCCAGCAGCATAGACAGGGGGCCTAATTCTGGAAACACCATATATTTT
.	TRBV19	TRBJ2-1	TRBD1	CASSIPGQGAGDEQFF	TGTGCCAGTAGTATCCCGGGACAGGGGGCAGGTGATGAGCAGTTCTTC
.	TRBV6-5	TRBJ2-7	TRBD2	CASGGLAGGYEQYF	TGTGCCAGCGGGGGACTAGCGGGAGGTTACGAGCAGTACTTC
.	TRBV9	TRBJ2-5	.	CASSSGLKETQYF	TGTGCCAGCAGCTCCGGACTAAAAGAGACCCAGTACTTC
.	TRBV5-1	TRBJ2-7	.	CASSPDGDPYEQYF	TGCGCCAGCAGCCCCGACGGGGATCCCTACGAGCAGTACTTC
.	TRBV5-1	TRBJ2-5	.	CASSTFGQRGRETQYF	TGCGCCAGCAGCACCTTTGGACAGAGGGGTAGAGAGACCCAGTACTTC
.	TRBV13	TRBJ2-3	TRBD2	CASSPTSGGALVGSTDTQYF	TGTGCCAGCAGCCCTACTAGCGGGGGGGCACTAGTAGGTAGCACAGATACGCAGTATTTT